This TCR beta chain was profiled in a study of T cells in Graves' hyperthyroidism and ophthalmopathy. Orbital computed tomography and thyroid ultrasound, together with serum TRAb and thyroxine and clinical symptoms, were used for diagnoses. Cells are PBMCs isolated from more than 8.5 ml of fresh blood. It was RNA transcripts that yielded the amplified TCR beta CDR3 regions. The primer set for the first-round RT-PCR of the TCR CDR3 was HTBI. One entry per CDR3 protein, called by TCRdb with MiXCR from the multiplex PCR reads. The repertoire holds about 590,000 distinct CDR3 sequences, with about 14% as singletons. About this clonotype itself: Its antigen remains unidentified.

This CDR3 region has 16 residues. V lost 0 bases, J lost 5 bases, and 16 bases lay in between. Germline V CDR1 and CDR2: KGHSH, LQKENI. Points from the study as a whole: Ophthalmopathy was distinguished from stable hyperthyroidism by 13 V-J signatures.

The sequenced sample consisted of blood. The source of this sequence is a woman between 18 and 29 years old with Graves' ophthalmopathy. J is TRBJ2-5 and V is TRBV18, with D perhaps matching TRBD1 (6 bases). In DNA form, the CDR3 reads TGTGCCAGCTCACCACCCAACAGGGATCTGGGCGAGACCCAGTACTTC. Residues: CASSPPNRDLGETQYF. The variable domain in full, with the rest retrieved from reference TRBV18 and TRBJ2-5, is NAGVMQNPRHLVRRRGQEARLRCSPMKGHSHVYWYRQLPEEGLKFMVYLQKENIIDESGMPKERFSAEFPKEGPSILRIQQVVRGDSAAYFCASSPPNRDLGETQYFGPGTRLLVL.